This T cell receptor beta chain was recorded in a study of human T cells and chemical hapten exposure. Study information: Skin on the upper inner arm, approximately 2 cm by approximately 2 cm in size, was sensitized with 2% DPC.

As concerns this clonotype: Its antigen is not known.

Overall study results and limits: Patch test score tracked positively with PT1 expanded TCR counts.

The time point: patch test 2, 6 weeks after DPC sensitization. Indicated treatment: therapeutic diphenylcyclopropenone sensitization with weekly scalp DPC. Unfractionated whole blood yielded total RNA. Only after blood had been drawn was each patch test applied. TCRdb reprocessed the RACE reads via MiXCR and lists one record per CDR3 protein. The table includes roughly 42,000 distinct CDR3 sequences, 8.5% to 10% detected once. Trimming stripped 1 base from V and 6 bases from J, with 6 bases between. The CDR3 sequence is 13 residues long. Germline CDR1 reads SGHTA; CDR2 reads FQGNSA. This sample comprised whole blood, obtained in connection with sensitization to the hapten diphenylcyclopropenone (DPC). J is TRBJ2-2 and V is TRBV7-2; D may be TRBD1 (5 bases). The receptor comes from a woman aged 25 to 45 with alopecia areata. Some clones in this sample may be carry-over from other donors' samples. The CDR3 nucleotides are TGTGCCAGCAGCTTAGAGACAGCCGGGGAGCTGTTTTTT. Translation gives CASSLETAGELFF.